This T cell receptor beta chain originates from a study of CD8+ T cells in alopecia areata (dated by TCRdb to about 2018). With regard to the full study: The treated patients, all with moderate-to-severe alopecia areata, were enrolled in an open-label pilot trial of oral tofacitinib given at 5 to 10 mg twice daily. Patients stayed on tofacitinib for 6 to 18 months and then had 6 months of follow-up off drug so that delayed response and recurrence could be assessed. In both human patients and the C3H/HeJ mouse model, the study applied high-throughput TCRbeta sequencing to look at T cell clonal expansion in alopecia areata. On the human side, TCRbeta sequencing was run on scalp tissue and on sorted CD4+ and CD8+ peripheral blood T cells from healthy controls and from alopecia areata patients with either patchy or totalis/universalis disease. Patients on tofacitinib were biopsied at baseline and after 4 and 24 weeks of treatment, and several of the patients also had a later scalp biopsy. Scalp clonality was compared among normal scalp (n=4), patchy alopecia areata scalp (n=8), and alopecia totalis/universalis scalp (n=8). RNA was extracted with the PAXgene miRNA kit for fixed scalp, the miRNeasy kit for PBMCs, and the RNeasy kit for mouse skin. TCRbeta CDR3 regions were amplified by immunoSEQ multiplex PCR using 35 Vbeta forward and 13 Jbeta reverse primers. Paper-wide results and their limitations: Unlike mouse skin, where gammadelta T cells dominate, normal human skin contains resident alphabeta T cells that get sequenced too, which complicates analysis of the scalp TCR repertoire. Lesional scalp, especially in alopecia totalis/universalis, showed higher clonality and more expanded CD8+ clones than normal scalp, suggesting antigenic drive. Shared TCR sequences between patients were less evident than in mice, which may be partly attributable to HLA diversity in the patient population.

What the time point label conveys for this sample: baseline before oral tofacitinib. From alopecia areata patients, peripheral blood was collected along with lesional scalp punch biopsies. PBMCs were isolated by density centrifugation and stained for CD3, CD4 and CD8, and CD4+ and CD8+ T cells were sorted on a FACSAria. Libraries were made using the immunoSEQ multiplex PCR assay. For TCR sequencing, RNA was extracted from every sample and reverse transcribed into cDNA to serve as template. First-strand cDNA was synthesized using SuperScript III with a 2:1 mix of oligo-dT and random hexamers. A synthetic immune receptor repertoire was used to measure amplification bias, and any remaining bias was corrected computationally. In the authors' own workflow: Raw reads were preprocessed for error removal, and CDR3 was defined according to IMGT conventions as running from the conserved cysteine to phenylalanine. Clonality was computed as 1 minus the Shannon entropy, with the entropy normalized by log2 of the number of productive unique TCRs. Scalp TCRbeta sequences were cross-referenced with sorted blood CD4 and CD8 repertoires so that the CD4 or CD8 identity of scalp clones could be inferred. In TCRdb, the immuneACCESS table is reduced to in-frame sequences with V and J assigned. These tables do not hold every clone; where another copy was compared, an unresolved V gene accounts for under half, and the others remain unexplained. That table supplies the V and J calls and clone size; D and trimming were determined from the DNA. This sample gives more than 200,000 clones in total; roughly two thirds of them show up just once. The ten largest clones represent more than 0.95% of the sample.

This clone was picked up one time. Its cognate antigen has yet to be identified. There are no base qualities to consult, and no much larger clone falls within one base. Other DNA sequences in the same sample also yield this CDR3. Counted from cysteine to phenylalanine, this CDR3 has 15 amino acids. The DNA shown is the 45-base CDR3, in frame from base 1. CDR1 is given as PRHDT and CDR2 as FYEKMQ, both from the germline V gene (reference sequence). At the junction V is shortened by 5 bases and J by 4 bases, with 16 bases in between. The material was CD4+ T cells sorted from blood, obtained at week 0. The origin of this receptor is a human donor with alopecia areata. Recombination connected TRBV13 to TRBJ2-3; no confident D gene assignment can be made. The bases are TGTGCCAGCAGCCGTCGCCCGGGCGCCCCAGATACGCAGTATTTT. The resulting protein is CASSRRPGAPDTQYF.